This T cell receptor (beta chain) was found in a study of breast tumors, draining lymph nodes, adjacent tissues. Breast cancer patients provided tissue from their axillary draining lymph nodes. This clonotype has ten or more counts. The antigen is undetermined. This CDR3 region has 15 residues. Germline CDR1 SEHNR, CDR2 FQNEAQ (reference sequence). The V and J ends lost 5 bases and 3 bases, in that order; junction bases with no gene match: 2. Study-level findings and limits: Luminal-like breast cancer showed significantly greater tumor-nontumor repertoire similarity than basal-like breast cancer did. Compared with lymph nodes, tumors were less diverse; compared with nontumor tissue, more. Findings are consistent with lymph node origin and intratumoral expansion of most tumor T cells.

TCRdb ran MiXCR on the multiplex PCR reads and lists one entry per CDR3 protein. This sample has approximately 130,000 distinct CDR3 sequences, with approximately 20% found just once. The chain links TRBV7-9 to TRBJ2-6; 9 bases fit TRBD1. The receptor comes from a female donor with breast cancer. Some clones in this sample may be carry-over from other donors' samples. Sequenced: axillary lymph node tissue. The CDR3 region is CASSATGGGANVLTF. In nucleotides, the CDR3 is TGTGCCAGCAGCGCGACAGGGGGTGGGGCCAACGTCCTGACTTTC.